This T cell receptor (beta chain) emerged from a study of post-analysis software for immune sequencing data. TCR beta libraries were prepared from cDNA with unique molecular identifiers. TCRdb reprocessed the PCR reads via MiXCR and lists one record per CDR3 protein. This sample yields hundreds of thousands of distinct CDR3 sequences, of which roughly 45% are seen a single time; roughly 1.8% belongs to the top ten. The CDR3 covers 14 residues. V shed 0 bases and J shed 1 base, with 7 bases lying between them. Germline V CDR1 and CDR2: SGHRS, YFSETQ. General study points: The study found TRBV5-6, TRBV5-1 and TRBV20-1 among five TRBV segments more frequent in patients than controls.

With respect to this clonotype: Its antigen is unidentified.

The sequence was collected from a girl aged 10-17 years with multiple sclerosis. The sequenced sample was blood. This sequence joins TRBV5-1 and TRBJ1-1; the D is unclear. CDR3 bases: TGCGCCAGCAGCTTGGAGATTGGGAACACTGAAGCTTTCTTT. It codes for CASSLEIGNTEAFF.